These 15 T cell receptor beta chains came from one sample sequenced in a study of cytotoxic CD8 clonotypes in ibrutinib-treated CLL (dated by TCRdb to the early 2020s). Library method: the immunoSEQ multiplex PCR assay. The table was pulled from immuneACCESS by TCRdb, which kept in-frame rearrangements only. Such tables lose some clones; where checked, under half of the loss comes from unresolved V genes, and the rest has no known cause. This sample has tens of thousands of clones in its table, and roughly 85% of those were observed once. Of the sample, about two fifths is held by the ten largest clones. Interpreted using the paper, the time point label stands for: around 2 years on ibrutinib. Sequencing used PBMCs, obtained after 24 months of ibrutinib treatment. The receptor set was obtained from a human donor with chronic lymphocytic leukemia.

This clone was detected only once. V and J are TRBV7-9 and TRBJ2-7; 9 nucleotides align to TRBD1. V lost 4 bases, J lost 5 bases, and 6 bases stayed unmatched. The germline V gene encodes CDR1 SEHNR and CDR2 FQNEAQ (reference sequence). The CDR3 contains 14 residues. CDR3: CASSSGTGYNEQYF. For the CDR3, the DNA is TGTGCCAGCAGCTCCGGGACAGGGTATAACGAGCAGTACTTC.

The chain uses TRBV18 and TRBJ1-4; possible D gene TRBD1, 5 bases. CDR1 and CDR2 from the germline V gene are KGHSH and LQKENI. The CDR3 extends over 13 amino acids. V was clipped by 2 bases and J by 7 bases, with 8 bases between them. The CDR3 sequence: CASSPAGTEKLFF. CDR3 in DNA: TGTGCCAGCTCACCAGCAGGGACTGAAAAACTGTTTTTT.

The V call is TRBV7-9, the J call TRBJ1-1; 7 bases line up with TRBD1. The CDR3 totals 15 residues. Germline V gene sequence: CDR1 SEHNR, CDR2 FQNEAQ (reference sequence). With 4 bases clipped from V and 0 bases from J, the junction kept 5 bases outside the gene matches. The CDR3 sequence is CASSSSTGLNTEAFF. In DNA, the CDR3 is TGTGCCAGCAGCTCCTCGACAGGGTTGAACACTGAAGCTTTCTTT. Full variable domain (missing parts from reference TRBV7-9 and TRBJ1-1): DTGVSQNPRHKITKRGQNVTFRCDPISEHNRLYWYRQTLGQGPEFLTYFQNEAQLEKSRLLSDRFSAERPKGSFSTLEIQRTEQGDSAMYLCASSSSTGLNTEAFFGQGTRLTVV.

V usage is TRBV5-1 and J usage is TRBJ2-1; D is undetermined. This CDR3 has 13 residues. Trimming cost V 2 bases and J 8 bases, with 11 bases left between them. Germline V gene data show CDR1 as SGHRS and CDR2 as YFSETQ. The CDR3 DNA follows: TGCGCCAGCAGCTTTGCCGGGTCGGATGAGCAGTTCTTC. Amino acid sequence: CASSFAGSDEQFF.

The CDR3 loop reads CAWIGRHSGNTIYF. CDR3 in DNA: TGTGCCTGGATAGGACGTCACTCTGGAAACACCATATATTTT. The chain is built from TRBV30 and TRBJ1-3; D is uncertain. The CDR3 runs to 14 residues. The ends were cut back, 4 bases at V and 0 bases at J, with 10 bases in the middle. Germline CDR1 and CDR2: GTSNPN and SVGIG (reference sequence).

The rearrangement links TRBV30 to TRBJ2-5, with TRBD1 matching over 10 bases. This CDR3 has 15 amino acids. V was clipped by 1 base and J by 2 bases; unmatched bases: 4. The germline CDR1 and CDR2 sequences are GTSNPN and SVGIG (reference sequence). CDR3 bases: TGTGCCTGGAGTGGGACAGGGGGTTGGCAAGAGACCCAGTACTTC. This gives the protein CAWSGTGGWQETQYF.

This chain's CDR3 is CASSDPGLAGAPSYEQYF. The CDR3 nucleotides are TGTGCCAGCAGCGACCCGGGACTAGCGGGAGCCCCTTCCTACGAGCAGTACTTC. The genes are TRBV2 and TRBJ2-7, with 14 bases identical to TRBD2. V trimming: 6 bases; J trimming: 1 base; junction bases outside the gene matches: 11. The germline V gene has CDR1 SNHLY and CDR2 FYNNEI. The CDR3 extends over 18 amino acids. Looking up the rest from reference TRBV2 and TRBJ2-7 gives the full variable domain: EPEVTQTPSHQVTQMGQEVILRCVPISNHLYFYWYRQILGQKVEFLVSFYNNEISEKSEIFDDQFSVERPDGSNFTLKIRSTKLEDSAMYFCASSDPGLAGAPSYEQYFGPGTRLTVT.

This rearrangement joins TRBV5-4 to TRBJ2-7; 11 bases align to TRBD2. The CDR3 spans 15 residues. From germline, CDR1 is SGHNT and CDR2 YYREEE (reference sequence). V dropped 4 bases and J dropped 4; count of bases not matched to a gene: 7. The CDR3 DNA is TGTGCCAGCAGCCCTAGCGGGAGGAAAGGGTACGAGCAGTACTTC. Translation gives CASSPSGRKGYEQYF.

This rearrangement joins TRBV30 to TRBJ2-7; 10 bases are a match to TRBD2. Trimming at V came to 2 bases and at J to 5 bases, leaving 6 bases not matched to a gene. Germline lookup yields CDR1 GTSNPN and CDR2 SVGIG (reference sequence). The CDR3 extends over 14 amino acids. DNA for the CDR3: TGTGCCTGGAGTCGGGGACTAGCGATCCACGAGCAGTACTTC. Encoded protein: CAWSRGLAIHEQYF.

The gene calls are TRBV27 and TRBJ2-1; no firm D call. The CDR3 has 13 amino acids. With 6 bases removed from V and 5 bases from J, the gap between germline ends came to 11 bases. The germline V gene encodes CDR1 MNHEY and CDR2 SMNVEV (reference sequence). This CDR3 is CASSKTWDNEQFF. The CDR3 coding sequence is TGTGCCAGCAGCAAAACATGGGACAATGAGCAGTTCTTC.

The chain employs TRBV6-5 and TRBJ1-2; D is possibly TRBD1 (5 bases). The CDR3 is 16 amino acids. V was trimmed by 0 bases and J by 9 bases, leaving 20 bases between them. The germline V gene has CDR1 MNHEY and CDR2 SVGAGI. DNA for the CDR3: TGTGCCAGCAGTTACTCGGGGGTGCGTACTCTTGTGAGCTACACCTTC. This codes for CASSYSGVRTLVSYTF.

The rearrangement links TRBV5-1 to TRBJ2-3; a weak D match, TRBD1 (6 bases). V was trimmed by 4 bases and J by 3 bases, leaving 24 bases between them. Germline CDR1 reads SGHRS; CDR2 reads YFSETQ. The CDR3 covers 18 residues. The CDR3 sequence is CASSPKPQGNILTDTQYF. Written as DNA, the CDR3 is TGCGCCAGCAGCCCGAAACCACAGGGAAACATACTTACAGATACGCAGTATTTT.

V gene TRBV4-2 combines with J gene TRBJ2-1; 10 bases fit TRBD2. The CDR3 sequence is 18 residues long. V shed 1 base and J 7 bases; nucleotides not matched to a gene: 13. Germline V CDR1 and CDR2: LGHNA, YNFKEQ. The CDR3 coding sequence is TGTGCCAGCAGCCAAGGGGCAGGGGCTAGCGGGAGCCAAAATGAGCAGTTCTTC. Translation gives CASSQGAGASGSQNEQFF.

The chain links TRBV15 to TRBJ2-1, with 13 nucleotides matching TRBD2. J gave up 7 bases and V 4 bases, and 7 bases lay outside the gene matches. The CDR3 has 16 residues. Looked up from germline, CDR1 is LNHNV and CDR2 is YYDKDF (reference sequence). For the CDR3, the DNA is TGTGCCACCAGCAAAAGAGGGACTAGCGGGGCAAATGAGCAGTTCTTC. This translates into CATSKRGTSGANEQFF.

The chain couples TRBV5-6 to TRBJ2-5, with D possibly being TRBD1 (6 bases). The CDR3 sequence is 14 residues long. Germline CDR1 SGHDT, CDR2 YYEEEE. V lost 0 bases and J 2 bases, leaving 8 bases between the germline ends. The CDR3: CASSLEQGQETQYF. The CDR3 DNA follows: TGTGCCAGCAGCTTGGAACAGGGTCAAGAGACCCAGTACTTC.